This TCR beta chain appears in the sequencing data of a study of blood T cell repertoires in COVID-19. CDR1 is MNHEY, CDR2 SVGEGT, per germline. The V segment lost 5 bases and the J segment 4 bases; nucleotides outside the gene matches: 10. The CDR3 runs 16 residues. Study processing details: For nucleated cells, counts were estimated from reference gene primer amplification. Repertoires were generated with immunoSEQ multiplex PCR, while TCRdb's copy carries only in-frame clones and drops some. D and trimming were read from the DNA, whereas the V and J calls and clone size are those reported in that table. The data show about 78,000 clones, roughly 86% seen once.

This chain connects TRBV6-2 or TRBV6-3 to TRBJ1-2; 10 nucleotides agree with TRBD1. Sequencing was performed on peripheral blood. The TCR sequence derives from a man aged 45-65 years with active or convalescent COVID-19. The chain's CDR3 is CASSPGTGVESYGYTF. CDR3 nucleotide sequence: TGTGCCAGCAGTCCCGGGACAGGGGTTGAGAGCTATGGCTACACCTTC.